The sequence of this T cell receptor (beta chain) was determined in a study of CD8+ T cells in alopecia areata. Turning to the study itself: In an open-label trial, patients got 5 to 10 mg tofacitinib twice daily. Severity in treated patients was scored by percentage of scalp area affected.

General study results and limits: Normal skin's resident alphabeta T cells are sequenced alongside lesional scalp T cells.

The CDR3 runs 13 residues. Germline-derived CDR1 and CDR2 are GTSNPN and SVGIG (reference sequence). Trimming pared 2 bases from V and 9 bases from J, leaving 14 bases between. The treatment here: oral pan-JAK inhibitor, 5-10 mg twice daily. Extracted from the samples, RNA was reverse transcribed into cDNA to serve as the sequencing template. The data were produced by immunoSEQ multiplex PCR, yet TCRdb's version contains in-frame clones alone and is incomplete. The sample includes 200,000 or so clones, around two fifths of them seen just once. Concerning this clone: No antigen is known for it.

The source of this sequence is a human donor with alopecia areata. Sequenced here: CD4+ T cells sorted from blood, sampled around week 37, from a patient treated with tofacitinib. The gene calls are TRBV30 and TRBJ1-5; D ambiguous. Written as DNA, the CDR3 is TGTGCCTGGAGTACGGCAGATGGACGGCCCCAGCATTTT. Encoded protein: CAWSTADGRPQHF.